The T cell receptor beta chain described here comes from a study of blood T cell repertoires in COVID-19. As for the study in general: The analysed material was cDNA or gDNA that came from T cells, B-cell-depleted T cells, or PBMCs.

This clone was counted between two and nine times. In the authors' workflow: Reference gene primers were amplified, and this amplification served to estimate nucleated cell counts. The assay was immunoSEQ multiplex PCR, and TCRdb's table has in-frame clones only and misses some. For V, J and clone size, that table is used; D and trimming come from the DNA. The table has about 250,000 clones, 80% to 90% seen once. Trimming took 5 bases from V and 9 from J, leaving 20 bases between them. In germline, CDR1 is SGHAT, CDR2 FQNNGV. The CDR3 has 14 amino acids. This clonotype was obtained from a woman in her late teens or twenties who had recovered from COVID-19. Sequenced: PBMCs or T cells enriched from blood (not recorded which). V gene TRBV11-2 combines with J gene TRBJ2-7; perhaps TRBD1 as D (6 bases). CDR3 sequence: CASSPLLDSSGQYF. The CDR3 nucleotides are TGTGCCAGCAGCCCCCTTCTGGACAGTTCGGGGCAGTACTTC.